This TCR beta chain was found in a study of blood T cell repertoires in COVID-19. Data came from immunoSEQ multiplex PCR; TCRdb stores just in-frame clones and leaves some out. The sample yields more than 110,000 clones, about 88% seen once. The CDR3 is 15 residues long. Deletions cut 6 bases from V and 2 bases from J, with 14 bases between. CDR1 MNHEY and CDR2 SVGAGI come from the germline V gene. The chain couples TRBV6-5 to TRBJ1-3; unclear D gene. The TCR was taken from a man in his forties or fifties with active or convalescent COVID-19. The specimen sequenced was peripheral blood. The CDR3 DNA is TGTGCCAGCAGAGCCGGGAGGGAAACTGGAAACACCATATATTTT. Amino acids: CASRAGRETGNTIYF.